The 20 T cell receptor beta chains reported below all come from one sample, sequenced in a study of identical twins. TCRdb analysed the 5' RACE reads with MiXCR anew, one entry per CDR3 protein. The data contain roughly 260,000 distinct CDR3 sequences, more than 13% of them singletons. Input material: memory (CD45RO+) T cells sorted from blood. The receptors originated from a woman between 18 and 29 years old in good health.

This clonotype has a handful of counts. This sequence joins TRBV7-2 and TRBJ1-3; TRBD1 is a possible D gene (6 bases). The CDR3 consists of 16 residues. The V gene lost 2 bases and the J gene lost 0 bases, with 11 bases spanning the gap. Germline V gene sequence: CDR1 SGHTA, CDR2 FQGNSA. CDR3 sequence: CASSLQGTFSGNTIYF. CDR3 coding DNA: TGTGCCAGCAGCTTACAGGGGACATTCTCTGGAAACACCATATATTTT.

This clonotype showed up just a few times. This sequence joins TRBV24-1 and TRBJ1-5; D possibly corresponds to TRBD1 (5 bases). Germline V CDR1 and CDR2: KGHDR, SFDVKD. The CDR3 is 13 residues long. V lost 5 bases and J lost 6, with 10 bases in between. CDR3 bases: TGTGCCACCAGTGCCCTGGGGGGTCAGCCCCAGCATTTT. Amino acid sequence: CATSALGGQPQHF.

This clonotype occurred a few times. J is TRBJ2-7 and V is TRBV5-1; 9 positions match TRBD2. CDR1 is SGHRS, CDR2 YFSETQ, per germline. The CDR3 extends over 15 amino acids. V lost 0 bases and J lost 4; bases outside the gene matches: 5. In DNA, the CDR3 is TGCGCCAGCAGCTTGGTTCCTAGCGGGGCGTACGAGCAGTACTTC. It is translated as CASSLVPSGAYEQYF.

Only a few counts were recorded for this clonotype. The J gene is TRBJ1-6, the V gene TRBV20-1; 8 nucleotides match TRBD1. Germline CDR1 DFQATT, CDR2 SNEGSKA (reference sequence). The V and J ends lost 6 bases and 10 bases, in that order; junction bases with no gene match: 11. This CDR3 has 14 residues. The CDR3 sequence: CSAFADRAGSPLHF. CDR3 nucleotide sequence: TGCAGTGCCTTTGCGGACAGGGCCGGGTCACCCCTCCACTTT.

This clonotype appeared a few times. V gene TRBV12-3 or TRBV12-4 combines with J gene TRBJ2-5, with TRBD2 matching over 13 bases. The V segment lost 7 bases and the J segment 9 bases; nucleotides outside the gene matches: 5. The CDR3 sequence is 13 residues long. This CDR3 reads CASTRTSGGSQYF. The CDR3 DNA reads TGTGCCAGCACCCGGACTAGCGGGGGTTCCCAGTACTTC.

This clonotype was seen at least ten times. The J gene is TRBJ1-1, the V gene TRBV5-1, with a tentative D call TRBD1 (5 bases). The CDR3 runs to 14 residues. Germline assignment: CDR1 SGHRS and CDR2 YFSETQ. Trimming removed 5 bases at V and 3 bases at J, with 14 bases between. The CDR3 nucleotides are TGCGCCAGCAGTATGGGGGGTCCGGACACTGAAGCTTTCTTT. Its translation is CASSMGGPDTEAFF. The whole variable domain, filled in from reference TRBV5-1 and TRBJ1-1, reads KAGVTQTPRYLIKTRGQQVTLSCSPISGHRSVSWYQQTPGQGLQFLFEYFSETQRNKGNFPGRFSGRQFSNSRSEMNVSTLELGDSALYLCASSMGGPDTEAFFGQGTRLTVV.

This clonotype was seen a handful of times. The CDR3 reads CSASGKETQYF. For the CDR3, the DNA is TGCAGTGCTAGCGGTAAAGAGACCCAGTACTTC. The chain couples TRBV20-1 to TRBJ2-5, with D uncertain. V dropped 3 bases and J dropped 3 bases, with 5 bases sitting between them. This CDR3 is 11 amino acids long. CDR1 is DFQATT and CDR2 is SNEGSKA in the germline V gene (reference sequence).

This clonotype was counted ten times or more. This chain connects TRBV11-3 to TRBJ1-2, with D uncertain. This CDR3 has 14 residues. Trimming removed 1 base from V and 4 bases from J, with 10 bases in between. Looked up from germline, CDR1 is SGHNT and CDR2 is YENEEA. This CDR3 is CASSLGHVTYGYTF. CDR3 in DNA: TGTGCCAGCAGCTTAGGACACGTCACCTATGGCTACACCTTC.

The rearrangement uses TRBV5-6 and TRBJ2-3; D is possibly TRBD2 (5 bases). CDR1 and CDR2 from the germline V gene are SGHDT and YYEEEE. The germline V and J ends were trimmed by 1 base and 5 bases, with 14 bases remaining between them. This CDR3 is 15 amino acids long. The CDR3 loop is CASSLSSLRGDTQYF. As DNA, the CDR3 is TGTGCCAGCAGCTTGAGTAGCCTCCGGGGAGATACGCAGTATTTT. The complete variable domain, with remaining parts taken from reference TRBV5-6 and TRBJ2-3, reads DAGVTQSPTHLIKTRGQQVTLRCSPKSGHDTVSWYQQALGQGPQFIFQYYEEEERQRGNFPDRFSGHQFPNYSSELNVNALLLGDSALYLCASSLSSLRGDTQYFGPGTRLTVL.

This chain joins TRBV6-1 and TRBJ1-2; 7 bases align to TRBD1. This CDR3 is 17 amino acids long. Germline CDR1 and CDR2: MNHNS and SASEGT. J was trimmed by 2 bases and V by 8 bases; bases with no gene match: 17. CDR3 loop: CASVPTSRAGGNYGYTF. CDR3 DNA: TGTGCCAGCGTGCCCACCTCGCGGGCAGGGGGGAACTATGGCTACACCTTC.

This clonotype was seen repeatedly, ten times or more. The V call is TRBV5-6, the J call TRBJ2-5; 7 nucleotides match TRBD2. CDR1 and CDR2 (germline): SGHDT, YYEEEE. The CDR3 extends over 12 amino acids. Trimming at V came to 3 bases and at J to 5 bases, leaving 1 base not matched to a gene. The chain's CDR3 is CASSWGGETQYF. In DNA, the CDR3 is TGTGCCAGCAGCTGGGGGGGGGAGACCCAGTACTTC.

This sequence joins TRBV7-9 and TRBJ1-2, with D perhaps matching TRBD1 (5 bases). V was shortened by 5 bases and J by 8 bases, with 18 bases between the two germline ends. This CDR3 is built from 14 residues. Germline CDR1 and CDR2: SEHNR and FQNEAQ (reference sequence). CDR3 sequence: CASSAPDTTLGYTF. The DNA for the CDR3 is TGTGCCAGCAGCGCTCCGGACACAACATTGGGCTACACCTTC.

This clonotype was picked up a small number of times. This chain links TRBV3-1 with TRBJ1-3; 8 bases match TRBD1. CDR3 length: 17 amino acids. V gave up 6 bases and J gave up 1 base; unmatched junction bases: 11. In germline, CDR1 is LGHDT, CDR2 YNNKEL (reference sequence). CDR3 loop: CASSTITGGTSGNTIYF. CDR3 bases: TGTGCCAGCAGTACCATCACAGGGGGAACTTCTGGAAACACCATATATTTT.

This clonotype came up a few times. The chain combines TRBV10-3 with TRBJ2-5, with a possible D match to TRBD1 (5 bases). Germline lookup yields CDR1 ENHRY and CDR2 SYGVKD. The CDR3 is 12 amino acids. V was shortened by 3 bases and J by 3 bases, with 5 bases between the two germline ends. CDR3 loop: CAISEQEETQYF. CDR3 nucleotide sequence: TGTGCCATCAGTGAACAGGAAGAGACCCAGTACTTC.

This clonotype was found many times. This chain joins TRBV29-1 and TRBJ1-1; maybe TRBD1 (5 bases). V was pared by 5 bases and J by 0 bases, with 22 bases between. The germline V gene encodes CDR1 SQVTM and CDR2 ANQGSEA. This CDR3 spans 17 amino acids. CDR3 loop: CSVKTRDFDRMNTEAFF. The CDR3 nucleotides are TGCAGCGTTAAAACCAGGGACTTCGATAGGATGAACACTGAAGCTTTCTTT.

This clonotype came up a few times. The V and J genes are TRBV5-1 and TRBJ2-7; no clear D. The CDR3 runs to 16 residues. Germline values: CDR1 SGHRS, CDR2 YFSETQ. V was trimmed by 0 bases and J by 4 bases, leaving 17 bases between them. CDR3 protein: CASSLVVTSLSYEQYF. The CDR3, as DNA: TGCGCCAGCAGCTTGGTGGTGACATCTCTCTCGTACGAGCAGTACTTC. Full variable domain (outside the CDR3, taken from reference TRBV5-1 and TRBJ2-7): KAGVTQTPRYLIKTRGQQVTLSCSPISGHRSVSWYQQTPGQGLQFLFEYFSETQRNKGNFPGRFSGRQFSNSRSEMNVSTLELGDSALYLCASSLVVTSLSYEQYFGPGTRLTVT.

This clonotype was seen more than once but under ten times. The chain is built from TRBV12-3 or TRBV12-4 and TRBJ2-7, with 8 bases that match TRBD2. The CDR3 length is 13 residues. V was clipped by 7 bases and J by 7 bases; unmatched bases: 9. CDR3 residues: CASTQREFREQYF. The CDR3 DNA reads as TGTGCCAGCACCCAGCGGGAGTTTCGGGAGCAGTACTTC.

The J gene is TRBJ2-7, the V gene TRBV27; 8 bases map to TRBD2. Germline V gene lookup returns CDR1 MNHEY and CDR2 SMNVEV (reference sequence). V lost 5 bases and J lost 6; bases outside the gene matches: 9. The CDR3 length is 14 residues. The CDR3 region is CASSSKGTRSEQYF. The CDR3 DNA reads as TGTGCCAGCAGTAGCAAAGGGACTAGAAGCGAGCAGTACTTC.

About this clonotype itself: An end of the junction does not agree with germline; a read error may underlie this. The chain uses TRBV11-3 and TRBJ2-1, with 12 bases that match TRBD2. The CDR3 is 13 amino acids. Germline CDR1 and CDR2: SGHNT and YENEEA. The CDR3 DNA is TGTGCCAGCAGCTCGGGGCTAGCGGGAGGGTTCTTTTTC. Translating gives CASSSGLAGGFFF.

This clonotype has a count of ten or more. V usage is TRBV7-2 and J usage is TRBJ2-3; 11 bases align to TRBD2. Germline CDR1 is SGHTA and CDR2 is FQGNSA. V was pared by 5 bases and J by 4 bases, with 8 bases of the junction left unmatched. This CDR3 comprises 16 residues. CDR3 region: CASSPLLAGESDTQYF. DNA for the CDR3: TGTGCCAGCAGCCCCTTACTAGCGGGGGAATCAGATACGCAGTATTTT.